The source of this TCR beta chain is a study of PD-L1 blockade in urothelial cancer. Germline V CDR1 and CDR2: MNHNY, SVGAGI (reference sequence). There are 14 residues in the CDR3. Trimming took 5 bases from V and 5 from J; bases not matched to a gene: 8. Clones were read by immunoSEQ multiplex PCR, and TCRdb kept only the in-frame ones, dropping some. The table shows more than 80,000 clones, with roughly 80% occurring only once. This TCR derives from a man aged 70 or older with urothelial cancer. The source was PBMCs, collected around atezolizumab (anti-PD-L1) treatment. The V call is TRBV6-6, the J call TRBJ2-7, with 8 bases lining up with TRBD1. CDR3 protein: CASSRRQGSDEQYF. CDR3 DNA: TGTGCCAGCAGTAGAAGACAGGGGAGTGACGAGCAGTACTTC.